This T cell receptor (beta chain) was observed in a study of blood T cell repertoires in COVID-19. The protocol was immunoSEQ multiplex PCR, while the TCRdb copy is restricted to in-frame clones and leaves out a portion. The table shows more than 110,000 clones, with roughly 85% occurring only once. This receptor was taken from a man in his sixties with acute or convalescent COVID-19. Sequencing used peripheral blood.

CDR3 in DNA: TGTGCCAGCAGCGCGACACCTTCTAGCACAGATACGCAGTATTTT. Translation gives CASSATPSSTDTQYF. The J gene is TRBJ2-3, the V gene TRBV9; no clear D. Trimming pared 3 bases from V and 0 bases from J, leaving 11 bases between. Germline CDR1 SGDLS, CDR2 YYNGEE. This CDR3 comprises 15 residues. Using reference TRBV9 and TRBJ2-3 for the parts outside the CDR3, the full variable domain is DSGVTQTPKHLITATGQRVTLRCSPRSGDLSVYWYQQSLDQGLQFLIQYYNGEERAKGNILERFSAQQFPDLHSELNLSSLELGDSALYFCASSATPSSTDTQYFGPGTRLTVL.